These 18 T cell receptor beta chains came from one sample sequenced in a study of early T cells in non-severe SARS-CoV-2 infection (dated by TCRdb to about 2021). Library method: 5' RACE. Sequenced using a NextSeq 500. In TCRdb, the public reads were trimmed at Q25 with fastp and aligned with MiXCR, with productive beta chains retained. Identical CDR3 protein sequences are pooled into one entry, listed with their most common genes and DNA. This sample comprises tens of thousands of distinct CDR3 sequences, under 7.5% of them detected only once. The ten largest clones represent roughly 4% of the sample. Specimen: whole blood. The receptors derive from an adult who was a healthcare worker with PCR-confirmed SARS-CoV-2 infection or an uninfected control (not recorded which).

This clonotype turned up a few times. The V and J genes are TRBV7-2 and TRBJ2-7, with unresolved D. The CDR3 spans 15 residues. V was trimmed by 1 base and J by 2 bases, leaving 12 bases between them. Germline V CDR1 and CDR2: SGHTA, FQGNSA. This CDR3 is CASSLVSESPYEQYF. DNA for the CDR3: TGTGCCAGCAGCTTAGTTTCCGAATCCCCCTACGAGCAGTACTTC.

This sequence joins TRBV6-4 and TRBJ2-1; D tentatively fits TRBD1 or TRBD2 (5 bases each). Germline V lookup: CDR1 MRHNA, CDR2 SNTAGT. V was pared by 3 bases and J by 6 bases, with 15 bases between. The CDR3 is made up of 15 amino acids. CDR3 sequence reads: CASSDNGDPGNEQFF. DNA of the CDR3: TGTGCCAGCAGTGATAACGGGGACCCAGGCAATGAGCAGTTCTTC.

This clonotype was detected many times. The chain joins TRBV27 to TRBJ2-7, with TRBD2 as a possible D gene (6 bases). Looked up from germline, CDR1 is MNHEY and CDR2 is SMNVEV (reference sequence). CDR3 length equals 12 residues. V shed 3 bases and J shed 4 bases, with 7 bases lying between them. The CDR3 here is CASSFAGYEQYF. The CDR3 DNA follows: TGTGCCAGCAGTTTCGCGGGATACGAGCAGTACTTC.

The table lists this clonotype with many counts. This sequence joins TRBV15 and TRBJ1-6, with D unclear. The CDR3 consists of 14 residues. The germline CDR1 and CDR2 sequences are LNHNV and YYDKDF (reference sequence). The germline V and J ends were trimmed by 4 bases and 9 bases, with 13 bases remaining between them. The CDR3 loop reads CATSKAGRGSPLHF. In DNA form, the CDR3 reads TGTGCCACCAGCAAAGCAGGCCGTGGTTCACCCCTCCACTTT.

This clonotype was detected many times. The rearrangement uses TRBV6-1 and TRBJ2-4; 10 bases align to TRBD2. V trimming: 1 base; J trimming: 0 bases; junction bases outside the gene matches: 0. Germline CDR1 MNHNS, CDR2 SASEGT. CDR3 length: 16 residues. The DNA for the CDR3 is TGTGCCAGCAGTGAAGGACTAGCGGGAGCCAAAAACATTCAGTACTTC. Translating gives CASSEGLAGAKNIQYF.

Judged by abundance, this clonotype is medium-sized. The V and J genes are TRBV9 and TRBJ2-1; 11 bases match TRBD2. The CDR3 totals 16 residues. The V and J ends lost 3 bases and 7 bases, in that order; junction bases with no gene match: 9. Germline loops: CDR1 SGDLS, CDR2 YYNGEE. The CDR3 DNA sequence: TGTGCCAGCAGCGACAGAACTAGCGGGAGTAAGAATGAGCAGTTCTTC. Protein sequence: CASSDRTSGSKNEQFF.

V usage is TRBV5-1 and J usage is TRBJ1-1, with a tentative D call TRBD1 (5 bases). The CDR3 spans 15 residues. The V end lost 0 bases, the J end lost 4 bases, and 13 bases lay between the germline ends. Germline V gives CDR1 SGHRS, CDR2 YFSETQ. The DNA for the CDR3 is TGCGCCAGCAGCTTGGGCCAGGGCGTGGGCACTGAAGCTTTCTTT. Its translation: CASSLGQGVGTEAFF.

Ten or more counts support this clonotype. The chain joins TRBV5-1 to TRBJ2-6, with D perhaps TRBD2 (6 bases). V lost 4 bases and J lost 0, with 17 bases in between. CDR1 and CDR2 from the germline V gene are SGHRS and YFSETQ. The CDR3 contains 18 residues. The CDR3 nucleotides read TGCGCCAGCAGCAGCGGCGGGACGACATTCTCTGGGGCCAACGTCCTGACTTTC. Protein: CASSSGGTTFSGANVLTF.

This clonotype appeared a few times. This chain uses TRBV6-5 with TRBJ1-5; D unresolved. CDR1 is MNHEY and CDR2 is SVGAGI in the germline V gene. CDR3 length equals 15 residues. Trimming cost V 3 bases and J 0 bases, with 9 bases left between them. The CDR3 DNA reads as TGTGCCAGCAGTTATAGGAGGCCTAGCAATCAGCCCCAGCATTTT. Translation: CASSYRRPSNQPQHF.

This clonotype was counted at least ten times. J is TRBJ1-1 and V is TRBV7-3, with a weak D call TRBD1 (5 bases). Germline CDR1 is SGHTA and CDR2 is FQGTGA. The CDR3 covers 14 residues. V was clipped by 1 base and J by 7 bases, with 13 bases between them. The CDR3 nucleotides read TGTGCCAGCAGCTTAATGGAAGGGGCCTATGAAGCTTTCTTT. It translates to CASSLMEGAYEAFF. Looking up the rest from reference TRBV7-3 and TRBJ1-1 gives the full variable domain: GAGVSQTPSNKVTEKGKYVELRCDPISGHTALYWYRQSLGQGPEFLIYFQGTGAADDSGLPNDRFFAVRPEGSVSTLKIQRTERGDSAVYLCASSLMEGAYEAFFGQGTRLTVV.

The CDR3 reads CASSHDGPYEQYF. CDR3 bases: TGCGCCAGCAGTCACGACGGACCCTACGAGCAGTACTTC. The genes are TRBV5-1 and TRBJ2-7; no clear D gene. Germline V CDR1 and CDR2: SGHRS, YFSETQ. The V end was cut by 5 bases, the J end by 2 bases, with 11 bases between. The CDR3 is 13 amino acids.

This clonotype was detected ten times or more. The chain recombines TRBV20-1 with TRBJ2-3; 9 nucleotides line up with TRBD2. This CDR3 spans 14 amino acids. V trimming: 5 bases; J trimming: 3 bases; junction bases outside the gene matches: 6. Germline loops: CDR1 DFQATT, CDR2 SNEGSKA (reference sequence). The CDR3 coding sequence is TGCAGTGCTGACGGGACTAGCAGGACAGATACGCAGTATTTT. This sequence encodes CSADGTSRTDTQYF.

This clonotype has only a few counts. The chain links TRBV2 to TRBJ2-5; D not resolved. The germline V gene has CDR1 SNHLY and CDR2 FYNNEI. Deletions cut 2 bases from V and 2 bases from J, with 3 bases between. CDR3 length: 12 amino acids. The CDR3 DNA reads as TGTGCCAGCAGTGAACATCAAGAGACCCAGTACTTC. It yields the protein CASSEHQETQYF.

This clonotype was detected ten times or more. This chain connects TRBV12-2 to TRBJ1-2. TRBV12-2 is shown as a pseudogene. The CDR3 extends over 13 amino acids. DNA of the CDR3: TGTGCAAGTCGCTTAGAGGGTAATGATGGCTACACCTTC. This codes for CASRLEGNDGYTF.

Many counts were recorded for this clonotype. The V call is TRBV12-3 or TRBV12-4, the J call TRBJ1-4; tentative D call: TRBD1 (5 bases). Trimming removed 8 bases from V and 7 bases from J, with 11 bases in between. This CDR3 has 12 residues. The CDR3 nucleotides read TGTGCCAGCTCGCAGGGTACTGAAAAACTGTTTTTT. This encodes CASSQGTEKLFF.

This clonotype was observed a handful of times. J is TRBJ2-1 and V is TRBV18; 7 bases agree with TRBD1. The V segment lost 3 bases and the J segment 5 bases; nucleotides outside the gene matches: 10. The CDR3 runs 16 residues. Germline lookup yields CDR1 KGHSH and CDR2 LQKENI. CDR3: CASSPLDRVLNNEQFF. The CDR3 DNA reads as TGTGCCAGCTCACCCCTCGACAGGGTTCTTAACAATGAGCAGTTCTTC.

CDR3 bases: TGCGCCAGCAGCCAAGATCCCCCGCTAGCGGGACCTGACACAGATACGCAGTATTTT. Amino acids: CASSQDPPLAGPDTDTQYF. V and J are TRBV4-1 and TRBJ2-3, with 9 bases lining up with TRBD2. CDR1 and CDR2 from the germline V gene are MGHRA and YSYEKL. V shed 0 bases, J shed 2 bases, and the junction held 12 bases outside the gene matches. The CDR3 spans 19 residues.

In this sample, this clonotype turned up many times. The chain couples TRBV6-4 to TRBJ2-3; 12 positions agree with TRBD2. This CDR3 region has 16 residues. CDR1 and CDR2 (germline): MRHNA, SNTAGT. V lost 6 bases, J lost 4 bases, and 8 bases stayed unmatched. The CDR3 DNA is TGTGCCAGCAGCTCGACTAGCGGGAGTTCGTCAGATACGCAGTATTTT. Translating gives CASSSTSGSSSDTQYF.